The TCR beta chain under discussion was sequenced for a study of Ad26.COV2.S vaccination and SARS-CoV-2 variants. The overall study: Donor got 5x10^10 or 1x10^11 viral particles of Ad26.COV2.S.

Sequencing used immunoSEQ multiplex PCR; TCRdb keeps in-frame clones, though not all of them. Found here are more than 300,000 clones, approximately 90% of them singletons; the top ten hold 5%. The treatment denotes: 15 to 20 received Ad26.COV2.S at low or high dose, single or two shots; about 5 received placebo; per-sample allocation not given. All samples were drawn on day 63, counting from the first vaccine or placebo injection. The sequence derives from a person aged 18-65 years who received the Ad26.COV2.S COVID-19 vaccine or a placebo. The sample was peripheral blood, taken in a trial of Ad26.COV2.S vaccine versus placebo.

CDR3 protein: CASSRGGAEAFF. In DNA form, the CDR3 reads TGTGCCAGCAGCAGAGGGGGGGCTGAAGCTTTCTTT. The genes are TRBV5-4 and TRBJ1-1; D may be TRBD1 (6 bases). Looked up from germline, CDR1 is SGHNT and CDR2 is YYREEE (reference sequence). Trimming shortened V by 4 bases and J by 6 bases, and 10 bases separated the two germline ends. CDR3 length: 12 residues.